This entry is about one T cell receptor beta chain. Trimming pared 0 bases from V and 4 bases from J, leaving 10 bases between. CDR3 length: 14 residues. Germline V lookup: CDR1 SGDLS, CDR2 YYNGEE. This record comes from a study of T cells in Graves' hyperthyroidism and ophthalmopathy. RNA transcripts provided the source from which TCR beta CDR3 regions were amplified. Using the HTBI primer set, a first-round RT-PCR was run on the TCR CDR3. TCRdb redid the calling of the multiplex PCR reads with MiXCR, one entry per CDR3 protein. The data contain 550,000 to 600,000 distinct CDR3 sequences, 11% to 15% of them singletons.

Specimen: blood. The TCR was taken from a woman between 18 and 29 years old with Graves' ophthalmopathy. The chain links TRBV9 to TRBJ1-2; D is unresolved. The CDR3 sequence: CASSVDSNRYGYTF. The CDR3 nucleotides are TGTGCCAGCAGCGTAGATTCAAACCGCTATGGCTACACCTTC.